The rows below give T cell receptor beta chains drawn from one sample of a study of CD8 T cells in ankylosing spondylitis. MiXCR was run by TCRdb on the 5' RACE reads, yielding one entry per CDR3 protein. The sample comprises some 700,000 distinct CDR3 sequences, roughly 20% of which are singletons, and under 20% rests with the top ten. What was sequenced was blood, either unsorted or a sorted T cell fraction (not recorded which). The receptors were sampled from a male donor with ankylosing spondylitis. Each CDR3 is given with its conserved first and last residue. Each record gives: V gene, CDR3 length, D gene, clone size, J gene, CDR3 protein, CDR3 DNA. D genes are given only for firm matches. Clone size is not always given. Where it is, it says once, few, many or a class for expanded clones.

TRBV4-1,16,TRBD2,-,TRBJ2-5,CASSSGWRGTQETQYF,TGCGCCAGCAGCTCGGGCTGGCGGGGGACCCAAGAGACCCAGTACTTC
TRBV20-1,15,-,-,TRBJ1-1,CSARDLWASNTEAFF,TGCAGTGCTAGAGATTTATGGGCCTCGAACACTGAAGCTTTCTTT
TRBV28,16,TRBD1,few,TRBJ1-2,CASFKPSGGLVYGYTF,TGTGCCAGCTTCAAACCATCAGGGGGATTGGTCTATGGCTACACCTTC
TRBV5-1,12,-,many,TRBJ2-7,CASSSLLGEQYF,TGCGCCAGCAGCTCCCTACTAGGCGAGCAGTACTTC
TRBV29-1,15,-,few,TRBJ2-3,CSVVPYTGVLNTQYF,TGCAGCGTTGTGCCCTACACGGGGGTCCTGAATACGCAGTATTTT
TRBV28,17,TRBD1,-,TRBJ1-1,CASSLLTGGSRDTEAFF,TGTGCCAGCAGTCTGTTGACAGGGGGCAGTAGAGACACTGAAGCTTTCTTT
TRBV27,14,-,few,TRBJ2-4,CASSVPGAKNIQYF,TGTGCCAGCAGCGTCCCAGGGGCCAAAAACATTCAGTACTTC
TRBV5-1,11,-,many,TRBJ1-1,CASSLDSEAFF,TGCGCCAGCAGCTTGGACAGTGAAGCTTTCTTT
TRBV29-1,17,TRBD2,-,TRBJ2-3,CSVEVGLAGGSTDTQYF,TGCAGCGTTGAAGTGGGACTAGCGGGGGGGAGCACAGATACGCAGTATTTT
TRBV6-1,16,TRBD2,-,TRBJ2-7,CASSPWTSGRAFEQYF,TGTGCCAGCAGTCCTTGGACTAGCGGGAGGGCCTTCGAGCAGTACTTC
TRBV7-2,11,-,-,TRBJ2-4,CASSLGRPQYF,TGTGCCAGCAGCTTAGGTCGGCCACAGTACTTC
TRBV7-9,12,-,few,TRBJ2-1,CASSQNDNEQFF,TGTGCCAGCTCTCAAAATGACAATGAGCAGTTCTTC
TRBV10-2,15,-,few,TRBJ2-1,CASSVLESSYNEQFF,TGCGCCAGCAGTGTCTTAGAGAGCTCCTACAATGAGCAGTTCTTC
TRBV6-5,17,-,once,TRBJ2-1,CASSFSEGLRSYNEQFF,TGTGCCAGCAGTTTCTCAGAAGGCCTGAGGTCCTACAATGAGCAGTTCTTC
TRBV28,14,-,many,TRBJ2-7,CASSFDPSSYEQYF,TGTGCCAGCAGTTTCGACCCCTCCTCCTACGAGCAGTACTTC